The 17 T cell receptor beta chains in this list originate from one sample, sequenced in a study of blood T cell repertoires in COVID-19. The table came from immunoSEQ multiplex PCR; TCRdb's copy has only in-frame clones and leaves some out. The data contain about 200,000 clones, around 85% of them singletons. Sequencing used peripheral blood. The receptors were gathered from a man in his 60s with COVID-19, enrolled during active disease.

This chain joins TRBV4-1 and TRBJ1-5; D remains ambiguous. Trimming took off 0 bases at V and 2 bases at J, with 11 bases between the two ends. There are 16 residues in the CDR3. In germline, CDR1 is MGHRA, CDR2 YSYEKL. The CDR3 DNA is TGCGCCAGCAGCCAAGACGACGGTGGAGGCAATCAGCCCCAGCATTTT. It translates to CASSQDDGGGNQPQHF.

The V gene is TRBV7-9, the J gene TRBJ1-1; 9 nucleotides agree with TRBD1. Germline V gene sequence: CDR1 SEHNR, CDR2 FQNEAQ (reference sequence). The J segment lost 3 bases and the V segment lost 9 bases, leaving 8 bases of the junction unmatched. The CDR3 extends over 14 amino acids. This CDR3 is CASLGDRGDTEAFF. The CDR3 DNA reads TGTGCCAGTCTAGGCGACAGGGGGGACACTGAAGCTTTCTTT. Together with reference TRBV7-9 and TRBJ1-1, the CDR3 gives the full variable domain: DTGVSQNPRHKITKRGQNVTFRCDPISEHNRLYWYRQTLGQGPEFLTYFQNEAQLEKSRLLSDRFSAERPKGSFSTLEIQRTEQGDSAMYLCASLGDRGDTEAFFGQGTRLTVV.

This chain connects TRBV20-1 to TRBJ2-7; no definite D call. Germline CDR1 and CDR2: DFQATT and SNEGSKA (reference sequence). V was shortened by 3 bases and J by 12 bases, with 15 bases between the two germline ends. The CDR3 is 11 amino acids. CDR3 nucleotide sequence: TGCAGTGCTAGCGCCGCCCAGGTTCCGTACTTC. Protein product: CSASAAQVPYF.

V and J are TRBV5-1 and TRBJ1-6; the D gene is possibly TRBD1 (6 bases). V was trimmed by 4 bases and J by 7 bases, leaving 18 bases between them. The length of the CDR3 is 16 residues. Germline V gives CDR1 SGHRS, CDR2 YFSETQ. The CDR3 DNA is TGCGCCAGCAGCCCCTCCTGGTACAGGGAAAATTCACCCCTCCACTTT. Protein product: CASSPSWYRENSPLHF.

DNA of the CDR3: TGTGCCAGCAGCTTAGAGCAGGGGGCTTTCTTT. It translates to CASSLEQGAFF. The J gene is TRBJ1-1, the V gene TRBV7-9; D possibly corresponds to TRBD1 (6 bases). Germline V gene lookup returns CDR1 SEHNR and CDR2 FQNEAQ (reference sequence). CDR3 length equals 11 residues. Trimming removed 1 base at V and 11 bases at J, with 8 bases between. Full variable domain (rest looked up from reference TRBV7-9 and TRBJ1-1): DTGVSQNPRHKITKRGQNVTFRCDPISEHNRLYWYRQTLGQGPEFLTYFQNEAQLEKSRLLSDRFSAERPKGSFSTLEIQRTEQGDSAMYLCASSLEQGAFFGQGTRLTVV.

This clone was picked up a small number of times. The chain links TRBV5-6 to TRBJ2-5, with TRBD2 matching 10 bases. V lost 0 bases to trimming and J lost 3 bases; unmatched junction nucleotides: 8. The germline V gene has CDR1 SGHDT and CDR2 YYEEEE. The CDR3 is 17 residues long. CDR3 bases: TGTGCCAGCAGCTTGGTGTCTAGCGGGAGATGGAAAGAGACCCAGTACTTC. It specifies CASSLVSSGRWKETQYF.

The genes are TRBV12-3 or TRBV12-4 and TRBJ1-6; D is undetermined. V lost 3 bases to trimming and J lost 6 bases, with 6 bases between them. This CDR3 has 13 amino acids. The CDR3 loop reads CASSFAGNSPLHF. In DNA, the CDR3 is TGTGCCAGCAGTTTTGCGGGTAATTCACCCCTCCACTTT.

This chain links TRBV9 with TRBJ2-2; maybe TRBD1 (7 bases). The CDR3 consists of 16 residues. V lost 0 bases and J 8 bases, leaving 17 bases between the germline ends. Per the germline V gene, CDR1 is SGDLS and CDR2 is YYNGEE. The CDR3 bases are TGTGCCAGCAGCGTAGTTCAGGCAGGGGGGACGGGGGAGCTGTTTTTT. It specifies CASSVVQAGGTGELFF.

V and J are TRBV28 and TRBJ1-2; a weak D match, TRBD1 (6 bases). V gave up 7 bases and J gave up 7 bases, with 16 bases separating them. Per the germline V gene, CDR1 is MDHEN and CDR2 is SYDVKM. There are 13 residues in the CDR3. CDR3 nucleotides: TGTGCCAGCACCTCAGGGGACCGGCCTGGCTACACCTTC. This sequence encodes CASTSGDRPGYTF.

The gene calls are TRBV5-5 and TRBJ1-1; D might be TRBD1 (5 bases). The germline gives CDR1 SGHKS, CDR2 YYEKEE (reference sequence). V was shortened by 4 bases and J by 0 bases, with 13 bases between the two germline ends. The CDR3 has 15 residues. The CDR3, as DNA: TGTGCCAGCAGCCTCCGGACAAGCGTGAACACTGAAGCTTTCTTT. It translates to CASSLRTSVNTEAFF.

The table lists this clone with a few counts. The J gene is TRBJ1-2, the V gene TRBV19; tentatively, D is TRBD1 (5 bases). Trimming removed 2 bases from V and 8 bases from J, with 12 bases in between. This CDR3 region has 13 residues. The germline CDR1 and CDR2 sequences are LNHDA and SQIVND (reference sequence). The CDR3 DNA sequence: TGTGCCAGTAGTATAAGGAGGGGAGGGGGCTACACCTTC. It is translated as CASSIRRGGGYTF.

This clone was recorded once. The rearrangement joins TRBV7-6 to TRBJ2-5, with TRBD1 matching 9 bases. Germline values: CDR1 SGHVS, CDR2 FNYEAQ. The CDR3 totals 15 residues. Losses at the gene ends were 5 bases for V and 4 bases for J; bases not matched to a gene: 8. The CDR3 nucleotides are TGTGCCAGCAGCCCCAACGTGGACAGGGGAGAGACCCAGTACTTC. It specifies CASSPNVDRGETQYF.

The chain combines TRBV7-9 with TRBJ2-6; D uncertain. Trimming removed 5 bases at V and 0 bases at J, with 8 bases between. CDR3 length: 15 residues. From germline, CDR1 is SEHNR and CDR2 FQNEAQ (reference sequence). This chain's CDR3 is CASSLVSSGANVLTF. Written as DNA, the CDR3 is TGTGCCAGCAGCCTCGTGAGCTCTGGGGCCAACGTCCTGACTTTC.

The genes are TRBV10-3 and TRBJ2-2; weak D call: TRBD1 (6 bases). This CDR3 has 14 amino acids. Germline V gene sequence: CDR1 ENHRY, CDR2 SYGVKD. V lost 9 bases and J lost 1, with 12 bases in between. The CDR3 spells CAIHAQGNTGELFF. CDR3 DNA: TGTGCCATACACGCACAGGGGAACACCGGGGAGCTGTTTTTT.

The rearrangement joins TRBV4-1 to TRBJ2-5; 7 nucleotides match TRBD1. The CDR3 has 15 residues. CDR1 MGHRA and CDR2 YSYEKL come from the germline V gene. J gave up 5 bases and V 3 bases, and 9 bases lay outside the gene matches. The CDR3 coding sequence is TGCGCCAGCAGCCAGGCGACAGGGATGTTGGAGACCCAGTACTTC. Its translation is CASSQATGMLETQYF.

The genes are TRBV3-1 (or the pseudogene TRBV3-2) and TRBJ1-1; maybe TRBD1 (5 bases). Germline V CDR1 and CDR2: LGHDT, YNNKEL (reference sequence). V lost 7 bases, J lost 1 base, and 16 bases lay in between. The CDR3 length is 15 residues. The CDR3 DNA is TGTGCCAGCACCACTTGGGGGGGAGGGAACACTGAAGCTTTCTTT. This encodes CASTTWGGGNTEAFF.

This clone came up a few times. The V and J genes are TRBV9 and TRBJ1-3, with TRBD1 identical over 10 bases. There are 16 residues in the CDR3. Per the germline V gene, CDR1 is SGDLS and CDR2 is YYNGEE. V dropped 4 bases and J dropped 3; count of bases not matched to a gene: 7. The CDR3 loop reads CASSRQGASNGNTIYF. The CDR3 coding sequence is TGTGCCAGCAGCCGACAGGGGGCTAGCAATGGAAACACCATATATTTT.